This TCR beta chain comes out of a study of radiotherapy plus CTLA-4 blockade in lung cancer. Looking at the study overall: Across the patients, objective responses occurred in approximately 19%, and disease control in approximately 30%. Study outcomes and limitations: The best prediction of response reportedly came from early blood T cell clone dynamics, with interferon-beta. Radiotherapy with ipilimumab was followed by blood expansion of tumor-derived clones.

Only in-frame clones appear in the TCRdb table, and some are missing; sequencing was by immunoSEQ multiplex PCR. Here the sample spans fewer than 100,000 clones, under 80% being singletons. Looked up from germline, CDR1 is KGHSH and CDR2 is LQKENI. The CDR3 sequence is 14 residues long. Chemo-refractory metastatic non-small-cell lung cancer patients received focal radiation with ipilimumab CTLA-4 blockade. Regarding this clone: What it binds is unknown.

The sequencing used peripheral blood, collected from a patient treated with radiotherapy plus ipilimumab. The gene calls are TRBV18 and TRBJ2-5, with TRBD1 identical over 9 bases. The end of the DNA is better explained by TRBJ2-7, so the J call may be wrong. The TCR comes from a human donor with non-small cell lung cancer whose response to radiotherapy plus ipilimumab could not be evaluated. Some clones in this sample may be carry-over from other donors' samples. The CDR3 is CASSPNTGGGEQYF. CDR3 coding DNA: TGTGCCAGCTCACCCAACACAGGGGGCGGCGAGCAGTACTTC.